This TCR beta chain is from a study of blood T cell repertoires in COVID-19. Study context: The United States, Italy and Spain provided the acute and convalescent COVID-19 samples. T cells, B-cell-depleted T cells, or PBMCs provided the cDNA or gDNA that served as material.

The CDR3 contains 16 residues. CDR1 is SGDLS, CDR2 YYNGEE, per germline. With 2 bases clipped from V and 0 bases from J, the junction kept 6 bases outside the gene matches. Original processing methods: By means of reference gene primer amplification, nucleated cell counts were estimated. The repertoire was sequenced with immunoSEQ multiplex PCR; TCRdb's copy has only in-frame clones and lacks some. The D gene and trimming were derived from the DNA, and the V and J assignments and clone size from that table. This table holds hundreds of thousands of clones, approximately 91% found once. This TCR was sampled from a man in his sixties who had recovered from COVID-19. Sequenced: peripheral blood. V usage is TRBV9 and J usage is TRBJ2-3, with 7 nucleotides matching TRBD2. CDR3 in DNA: TGTGCCAGCAGCGTGGTCAGTAGCGGGAGCACAGATACGCAGTATTTT. It yields the protein CASSVVSSGSTDTQYF. The full variable domain, its missing parts supplied by reference TRBV9 and TRBJ2-3, is DSGVTQTPKHLITATGQRVTLRCSPRSGDLSVYWYQQSLDQGLQFLIQYYNGEERAKGNILERFSAQQFPDLHSELNLSSLELGDSALYFCASSVVSSGSTDTQYFGPGTRLTVL.